This T cell receptor beta chain appears in the sequencing data of a study of cytomegalovirus exposure and HLA in healthy donors. Findings and caveats of the study: CMV serostatus was the sole immune exposure information available.

This clone has only a few counts. Its target is unknown. The PCR had 60 Vbeta and 13 Jbeta primers. Method: immunoSEQ multiplex PCR; TCRdb's copy keeps in-frame clones and lacks some. Of roughly 130,000 clones listed, over 70% are singletons. Germline V CDR1 and CDR2: MGHRA, YSYEKL. The CDR3 has 16 residues. Trimming took 4 bases from V and 0 from J; bases not matched to a gene: 9. The genes are TRBV4-1 and TRBJ2-7, with TRBD1 identical over 7 bases. Sequencing was carried out using PBMCs. The TCR was taken from a woman between 35 and 50 years old in good health and CMV-seronegative. The CDR3 sequence is CASSPHSRDSSYEQYF. Here the CDR3 DNA reads TGCGCCAGCAGCCCCCACTCGAGGGACAGCTCCTACGAGCAGTACTTC.